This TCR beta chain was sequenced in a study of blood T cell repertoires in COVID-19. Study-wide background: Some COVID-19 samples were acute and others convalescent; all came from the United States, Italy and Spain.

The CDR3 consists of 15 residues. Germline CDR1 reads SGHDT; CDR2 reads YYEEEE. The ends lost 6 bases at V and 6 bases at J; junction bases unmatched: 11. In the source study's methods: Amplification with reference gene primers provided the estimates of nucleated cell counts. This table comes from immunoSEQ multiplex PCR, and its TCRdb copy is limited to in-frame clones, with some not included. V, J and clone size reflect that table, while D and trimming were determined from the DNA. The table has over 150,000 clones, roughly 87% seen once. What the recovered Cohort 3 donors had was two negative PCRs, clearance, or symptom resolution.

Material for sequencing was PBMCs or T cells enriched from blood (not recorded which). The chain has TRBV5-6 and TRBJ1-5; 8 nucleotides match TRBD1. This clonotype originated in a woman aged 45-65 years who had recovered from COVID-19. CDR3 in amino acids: CASNYQGAAGQPQHF. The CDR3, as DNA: TGTGCCAGCAATTACCAGGGGGCAGCAGGTCAGCCCCAGCATTTT.